The present TCR beta chain was sequenced within a study of cytomegalovirus exposure and HLA in healthy donors. The PCR made use of 60 Vbeta and 13 Jbeta primers. Only in-frame clones appear in the TCRdb table, and some are missing; sequencing was by immunoSEQ multiplex PCR. The sample shows approximately 100,000 clones, more than 75% of them seen only once. Trimming pared 4 bases from V and 0 bases from J, leaving 10 bases between. Germline CDR1 SGDLS, CDR2 YYNGEE. The CDR3 spans 14 residues. This sequence originates from a woman aged 45-60 years in good health and CMV-seropositive. The sequencing sample was made of PBMCs. This chain links TRBV9 with TRBJ1-1; tentative D call: TRBD1 (6 bases). The CDR3 nucleotides are TGTGCCAGCAGCCCGGACAGCTTGAACACTGAAGCTTTCTTT. This gives the protein CASSPDSLNTEAFF. The full variable domain, in which reference TRBV9 and TRBJ1-1 provide the parts outside the CDR3, is DSGVTQTPKHLITATGQRVTLRCSPRSGDLSVYWYQQSLDQGLQFLIQYYNGEERAKGNILERFSAQQFPDLHSELNLSSLELGDSALYFCASSPDSLNTEAFFGQGTRLTVV.